A selection of T cell receptor beta chains follows, all from one sample in a study of control samples from healthy donors and cancer patients. Sequenced by immunoSEQ multiplex PCR; TCRdb stores in-frame clones only, minus some. The sample has roughly 30,000 clones; 80% to 90% are singletons. Source material: PBMCs. The receptors originated from a woman aged 40 to 50 with lung cancer. Each CDR3 is given with its conserved first and last residue. The order of the fields is J gene, D gene, clone size, V gene, CDR3 protein, CDR3 DNA. D genes are given only for firm matches. Clone size is given for some rows only: seen once, a few or many times, or a class if the clone is expanded.

>TRBJ1-2|-|-|TRBV7-2
CASSPLGSAGSYGYTF
TGTGCCAGCAGCCCCTTAGGGTCGGCAGGGAGCTATGGCTACACCTTC
>TRBJ2-7|TRBD1|-|TRBV7-9
CASVKLDRIHEQYF
TGTGCCAGCGTCAAACTGGACAGGATCCACGAGCAGTACTTC
>TRBJ2-7|-|-|TRBV29-1
CSVEGGGLGTYEQYF
TGCAGCGTTGAAGGTGGCGGATTGGGGACCTACGAGCAGTACTTC
>TRBJ1-1|-|-|TRBV9
CASSTPPGTEAFF
TGTGCCAGCAGCACCCCTCCGGGGACAGAAGCTTTCTTT
>TRBJ2-2|TRBD1|-|TRBV6-6
CASSYSPGQGTGELFF
TGTGCCAGCAGTTACTCCCCGGGACAGGGGACCGGGGAGCTGTTTTTT
>TRBJ2-3|-|-|TRBV18
CASSPRSGAQDTQYF
TGTGCCAGCTCACCCCGATCCGGGGCCCAAGATACGCAGTATTTT
>TRBJ2-5|-|once|TRBV30
CAWNTGGQETQYF
TGTGCCTGGAATACCGGGGGACAAGAGACCCAGTACTTC
>TRBJ2-3|-|-|TRBV4-3
CASSQVGGNTDTQYF
TGCGCCAGCAGCCAAGTCGGCGGGAACACAGATACGCAGTATTTT
>TRBJ1-3|-|-|TRBV3-1/TRBV3-2
CASSQRLSGNTIYF
TGTGCCAGCAGCCAACGACTCTCTGGAAACACCATATATTTT
>TRBJ2-1|TRBD1|-|TRBV27
CASRDAGGGNEQFF
TGTGCCAGCAGGGACGCAGGGGGCGGGAATGAGCAGTTCTTC
>TRBJ1-1|TRBD1|-|TRBV6-5
CASRPRQGLNTEAFF
TGTGCCAGCAGGCCTAGACAGGGGCTGAACACTGAAGCTTTCTTT
>TRBJ2-3|-|-|TRBV6-4
CASSETGVGTDTQYF
TGTGCCAGCAGTGAAACGGGGGTCGGCACAGATACGCAGTATTTT
>TRBJ2-1|-|-|TRBV6-5
CASSYSSAGRNEQFF
TGTGCCAGCAGTTACTCGAGCGCGGGGAGGAATGAGCAGTTCTTC
>TRBJ2-3|TRBD2|-|TRBV7-3
CASSRDGAGASIQADTQYF
TGTGCCAGCAGCCGGGACGGAGCGGGGGCCTCCATCCAGGCAGATACGCAGTATTTT
>TRBJ1-1|-|-|TRBV28
CASSFGLAGTEAFF
TGTGCCAGCAGCTTCGGACTGGCTGGGACTGAAGCTTTCTTT
>TRBJ1-1|-|-|TRBV10-3
CAISDMGGTEAFF
TGTGCCATCAGTGATATGGGGGGCACTGAAGCTTTCTTT
>TRBJ2-7|TRBD2|few|TRBV25-1
CASQMGGYYEQYF
TGTGCCAGCCAAATGGGGGGGTACTACGAGCAGTACTTC
>TRBJ1-1|TRBD1|-|TRBV3-1/TRBV3-2
CASSQRDRGTEAFF
TGTGCCAGCAGCCAACGGGACAGGGGAACTGAAGCTTTCTTT
>TRBJ1-2|-|-|TRBV11-2
CASSTKGGAGRYGYTF
TGTGCCAGCAGCACCAAAGGGGGGGCAGGAAGGTATGGCTACACCTTC
>TRBJ2-5|TRBD1|-|TRBV11-3
CASSSGDRPYQETQYF
TGTGCCAGCAGCTCTGGGGACAGGCCGTACCAAGAGACCCAGTACTTC
>TRBJ2-2|-|few|TRBV11-2
CASSFADPGELFF
TGTGCCAGCAGCTTCGCGGATCCCGGGGAGCTGTTTTTT
>TRBJ1-3|-|-|TRBV7-8
CASSAIWGSSGNTIYF
TGTGCCAGCAGCGCTATTTGGGGGAGCTCTGGAAACACCATATATTTT
>TRBJ2-2|-|-|TRBV28
CASSLGYMDTGELFF
TGTGCCAGCAGTTTAGGGTATATGGACACCGGGGAGCTGTTTTTT
>TRBJ2-1|TRBD2|once|TRBV19
CASSPSGSSYNEQFF
TGTGCCAGTAGTCCTAGCGGGAGCTCCTACAATGAGCAGTTCTTC
>TRBJ2-1|-|-|TRBV18
CASSPTNEQFF
TGTGCCAGCTCTCCGACGAATGAGCAGTTCTTC
>TRBJ2-7|TRBD2|-|TRBV11-3
CASSARAGGREQYF
TGTGCCAGCAGCGCCCGGGCGGGGGGTCGGGAGCAGTACTTC
>TRBJ1-2|-|-|TRBV28
CASSTLGRLAGGYTF
TGTGCCAGCAGTACCTTGGGGCGGCTCGCAGGTGGCTACACCTTC
>TRBJ1-1|-|-|TRBV6-1
CASSDRDVNTEAFF
TGTGCCAGCAGTGACCGGGATGTGAACACTGAAGCTTTCTTT
>TRBJ2-5|TRBD2|-|TRBV7-9
CASGLAGFQETQYF
TGTGCCAGTGGACTAGCGGGGTTTCAGGAGACCCAGTACTTC
>TRBJ1-2|TRBD1|-|TRBV5-6
CASSLSTGGGYTF
TGTGCCAGCAGCTTGTCCACAGGGGGCGGCTACACCTTC
>TRBJ2-1|-|-|TRBV9
CASSVELLNEQFF
TGTGCCAGCAGCGTAGAGCTCCTGAATGAGCAGTTCTTC
>TRBJ1-5|-|-|TRBV6-2/TRBV6-3
CASSPDSGFNQPQHF
TGTGCCAGCAGCCCGGACAGCGGGTTCAATCAGCCCCAGCATTTT
>TRBJ1-4|-|-|TRBV28
CASSFFRVKEKLFF
TGTGCCAGCAGTTTTTTCAGGGTGAAGGAAAAACTGTTTTTT
>TRBJ1-1|-|-|TRBV6-2/TRBV6-3
CASSYSEGNTEAFF
TGTGCCAGCAGTTACTCTGAGGGGAACACTGAAGCTTTCTTT
>TRBJ1-5|-|-|TRBV7-6
CASSPSPGWGQPQHF
TGTGCCAGCAGCCCCTCACCAGGATGGGGTCAGCCCCAGCATTTT
>TRBJ1-5|-|-|TRBV3-1/TRBV3-2
CASSQGQGSQPQHF
TGTGCCAGCAGCCAGGGGCAGGGGTCGCAGCCCCAGCATTTT
>TRBJ1-6|TRBD1|-|TRBV5-8
CASSVGQNSPLHF
TGTGCCAGCAGCGTGGGACAGAATTCACCCCTCCACTTT
>TRBJ2-3|-|-|TRBV4-2
CASSQEQASTDTQYF
TGTGCCAGCAGCCAAGAGCAAGCCAGCACAGATACGCAGTATTTT
>TRBJ1-6|-|-|TRBV2
CASSESLGINSPLHF
TGTGCCAGCAGTGAGTCCTTGGGAATCAATTCACCCCTCCACTTT
>TRBJ1-1|-|-|TRBV5-1
CASSATGDHTEAFF
TGCGCCAGCAGTGCTACGGGGGATCACACTGAAGCTTTCTTT
>TRBJ2-5|-|-|TRBV5-1
CASSLGQTQYF
TGCGCCAGCAGCTTGGGACAGACCCAGTACTTC
>TRBJ1-5|-|-|TRBV6-6
CASRPGRSNQPQHF
TGTGCCAGCAGGCCTGGACGGAGCAATCAGCCCCAGCATTTT
>TRBJ1-3|TRBD1|-|TRBV7-9
CASSLAAGQGRPGNTIYF
TGTGCCAGCAGCTTAGCGGCGGGACAGGGGAGACCTGGAAACACCATATATTTT
>TRBJ1-4|TRBD1|-|TRBV4-2
CASSPEGDRGIGGEKLFF
TGTGCCAGCAGCCCGGAAGGGGACAGGGGTATCGGCGGTGAAAAACTGTTTTTT
>TRBJ2-3|TRBD2|-|TRBV6-5
CASSWGLAGNTDTQYF
TGTGCCAGCAGTTGGGGCCTAGCGGGGAACACAGATACGCAGTATTTT
>TRBJ2-7|-|-|TRBV19
CASSMLDSYEQYF
TGTGCCAGTAGTATGCTAGATTCCTACGAGCAGTACTTC